One T cell receptor beta chain is described in this entry. Its antigen is unknown. CDR1 WSHSY and CDR2 SAAADI come from the germline V gene. This CDR3 spans 13 amino acids. V was trimmed by 4 bases and J by 7 bases, leaving 14 bases between them. The data belong to a study of shared clonotypes between healthy human individuals. Study-wide findings and caveats: It was the few donors that limited the genetic and exposure-history diversity represented. Sharing across a few donors was seen in 4% to 6.5% of naive CD4 clonotypes.

Assay execution proceeded at the deep level. Sequenced by immunoSEQ multiplex PCR; TCRdb stores in-frame clones only, minus some. This table holds some 1.5 million clones, around 98% found once. V and J are TRBV10-2 and TRBJ2-7, with a tentative D call TRBD2 (6 bases). Input material: naive CD4+ T cells sorted from blood. The subset is: CD45RA+ positively selected. The sequence was collected from a man between 25 and 39 years old in good health. The CDR3 coding sequence is TGCGCCAGCAGTGGATTAGCGGACAAGGAGCAGTACTTC. Protein product: CASSGLADKEQYF.